The 10 T cell receptor beta chains given below trace back to one sample, sequenced in a study of T-cell reconstitution after alpha-beta-depleted transplantation in children. The authors prepared the TCRbeta library with unique molecular identifiers. TCRdb re-analysed the PCR reads in MiXCR, keeping a single row per CDR3 protein. The sample yields fewer than 700,000 distinct CDR3 sequences, 23% seen once. The specimen was PBMCs, mostly from graft donor cells, collected 360 days after TCRalphabeta/CD19-depleted stem cell transplant. The receptors derive from a boy in the first two years of life who had a stem cell transplant for acute myeloid leukemia, so the T cells may come from the graft donor.

This clonotype came up a few times. The rearrangement links TRBV5-1 to TRBJ1-4, with D possibly TRBD1 on 5 matching bases. V was trimmed by 2 bases and J by 6 bases, leaving 11 bases between them. The CDR3 is made up of 14 amino acids. Germline assignment: CDR1 SGHRS and CDR2 YFSETQ. The CDR3 reads CASSFWGSDEKLFF. The CDR3 DNA is TGCGCCAGCAGCTTTTGGGGGAGTGATGAAAAACTGTTTTTT.

The J gene is TRBJ1-2, the V gene TRBV19; D gene unclear. V was cut by 3 bases and J by 2 bases, with 13 bases left in between. Germline CDR1 reads LNHDA; CDR2 reads SQIVND (reference sequence). The CDR3 consists of 15 residues. The CDR3 region is CASSILSPGNYGYTF. The CDR3, as DNA: TGTGCCAGTAGTATCCTCTCTCCAGGCAACTATGGCTACACCTTC.

This clonotype was recorded a few times. The gene calls are TRBV21-1 and TRBJ2-5; the D call of TRBD1 is as the table states it, not checked on the DNA. TRBV21-1 is described as a pseudogene. This CDR3 is 16 amino acids long. CDR3 residues: CASSKVPTGRTETQYF. The CDR3 nucleotides are TGTGCCAGCAGCAAAGTTCCGACAGGGCGCACAGAGACCCAGTACTTC.

This chain joins TRBV20-1 and TRBJ1-5, with D uncertain. CDR3 size: 15 residues. CDR1 DFQATT and CDR2 SNEGSKA come from the germline V gene (reference sequence). The germline V and J ends were trimmed by 0 bases and 1 base, with 10 bases remaining between them. In nucleotides, the CDR3 is TGCAGTGCTAGAGATAGAGGCTGGAGCAATCAGCCCCAGCATTTT. Amino acids: CSARDRGWSNQPQHF.

V is TRBV27 and J is TRBJ2-7; D gene uncertain. The CDR3 length is 13 residues. The ends were cut back, 5 bases at V and 2 bases at J, with 10 bases in the middle. The germline gives CDR1 MNHEY, CDR2 SMNVEV (reference sequence). DNA for the CDR3: TGTGCCAGCAGTCCCTTACCTACCTACGAGCAGTACGTC. It is translated as CASSPLPTYEQYV.

This clonotype has only a few counts. The chain employs TRBV20-1 and TRBJ2-1; D gene ambiguous. Germline CDR1 reads DFQATT; CDR2 reads SNEGSKA (reference sequence). This CDR3 region has 13 residues. V was trimmed by 3 bases and J by 5 bases, leaving 11 bases between them. The CDR3 sequence: CSARAYFHNEQFF. As DNA, the CDR3 is TGCAGTGCTAGGGCTTATTTTCACAATGAGCAGTTCTTC.

This clonotype was observed a few times. The V gene is TRBV28, the J gene TRBJ2-2, with 12 bases that match TRBD2. J was trimmed by 4 bases and V by 3 bases; bases with no gene match: 3. Germline CDR1 is MDHEN and CDR2 is SYDVKM. The CDR3 consists of 16 residues. The CDR3 bases are TGTGCCAGCAGTTTTGGACTAGCGGGGCTCACCGGGGAGCTGTTTTTT. Translating gives CASSFGLAGLTGELFF.

This clonotype appeared many times. The chain carries TRBV4-3 and TRBJ1-5; a possible D gene is TRBD1 (5 bases). V dropped 7 bases and J dropped 9 bases, with 19 bases sitting between them. CDR1 is LGHNA, CDR2 YSLEER, per germline. CDR3 size: 14 residues. Here the CDR3 DNA reads TGCGCCAGCAACCAGGAGGCCCGGGGGTCGCCCCAGCATTTT. As protein: CASNQEARGSPQHF.

This clonotype came up many times. CDR3 in amino acids: CSVPAGTGTFDGYTF. CDR3 nucleotide sequence: TGCAGCGTTCCTGCCGGGACAGGGACTTTCGATGGCTACACCTTC. This sequence joins TRBV29-1 and TRBJ1-2, with 9 bases that match TRBD1. Germline loops: CDR1 SQVTM, CDR2 ANQGSEA. This CDR3 has 15 residues. With V trimmed by 5 bases and J by 6 bases, 13 bases remained unmatched.

This clonotype was detected ten times or more. J is TRBJ2-7 and V is TRBV12-3 or TRBV12-4, with D tentatively TRBD2 (5 bases). Trimming took 5 bases from V and 3 from J, leaving 23 bases between them. CDR3 size: 17 residues. The CDR3 region is CASSPGGTVAESYEQYF. CDR3 bases: TGTGCCAGCAGTCCAGGAGGTACAGTGGCAGAGAGCTACGAGCAGTACTTC.